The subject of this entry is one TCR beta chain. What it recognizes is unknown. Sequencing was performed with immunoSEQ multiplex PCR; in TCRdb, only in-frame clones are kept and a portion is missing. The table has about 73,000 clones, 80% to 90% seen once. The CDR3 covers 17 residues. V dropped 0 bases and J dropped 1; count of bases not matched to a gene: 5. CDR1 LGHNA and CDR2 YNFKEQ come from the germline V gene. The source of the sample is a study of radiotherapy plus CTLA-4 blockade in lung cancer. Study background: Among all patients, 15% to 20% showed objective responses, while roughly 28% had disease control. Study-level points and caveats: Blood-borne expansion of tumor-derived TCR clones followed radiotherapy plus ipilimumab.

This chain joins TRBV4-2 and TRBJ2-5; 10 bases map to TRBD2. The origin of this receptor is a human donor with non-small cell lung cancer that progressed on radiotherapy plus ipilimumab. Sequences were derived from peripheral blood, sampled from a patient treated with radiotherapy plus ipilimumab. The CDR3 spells CASSQDQAGGLQETQYF. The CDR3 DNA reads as TGTGCCAGCAGCCAAGATCAAGCGGGAGGGCTCCAAGAGACCCAGTACTTC.